The T cell receptor beta chain described here comes from a study of cytomegalovirus exposure and HLA in healthy donors. Findings and caveats of the study: The study listed approximately 160 cytomegalovirus-associated TCR beta chains. In vitro checks showed that three CMV-associated chains really do target CMV antigens.

This CDR3 region has 15 residues. Germline assignment: CDR1 SGHTA and CDR2 FQGNSA. The V end lost 5 bases, the J end lost 2 bases, and 13 bases lay between the germline ends. Measured with immunoSEQ multiplex PCR; TCRdb has only the in-frame clones, and not every one. This sample has some 170,000 clones, with roughly 86% found just once. On this clone itself: The antigen is undetermined.

The TCR sequence derives from a man aged 18 to 29 in good health and CMV-seropositive. This chain links TRBV7-2 with TRBJ2-1, with D maybe TRBD1 (6 bases). Sequenced material: PBMCs. In DNA, the CDR3 is TGTGCCAGCAGCCTCGGACAGACAGCCTACAATGAGCAGTTCTTC. Amino acids: CASSLGQTAYNEQFF.